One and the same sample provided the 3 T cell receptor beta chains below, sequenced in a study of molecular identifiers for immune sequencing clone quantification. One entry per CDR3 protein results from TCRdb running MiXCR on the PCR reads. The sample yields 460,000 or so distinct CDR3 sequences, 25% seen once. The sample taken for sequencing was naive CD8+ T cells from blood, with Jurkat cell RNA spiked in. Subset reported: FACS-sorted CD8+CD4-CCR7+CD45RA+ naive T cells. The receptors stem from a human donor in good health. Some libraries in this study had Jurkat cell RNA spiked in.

CDR3 in amino acids: CASSLARKDQPQHF. CDR3 sequence (DNA): TGTGCCAGCAGTTTAGCAAGGAAAGATCAGCCCCAGCATTTT. The chain uses TRBV12-3 or TRBV12-4 and TRBJ1-5; D gene ambiguous. The CDR3 covers 14 residues. V shed 0 bases and J shed 5 bases, with 8 bases lying between them.

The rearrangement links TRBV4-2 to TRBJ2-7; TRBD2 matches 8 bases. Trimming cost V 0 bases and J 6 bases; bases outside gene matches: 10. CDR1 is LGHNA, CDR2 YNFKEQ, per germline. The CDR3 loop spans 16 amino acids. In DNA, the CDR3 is TGTGCCAGCAGCCAAGATGTCCTAGCGGGTGGTTGCGAGCAGTACTTC. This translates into CASSQDVLAGGCEQYF.

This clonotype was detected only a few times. The CDR3 DNA sequence: TGCGCCAGCAGCCAAGGGACTAGCGGCTTTTACAATGAGCAGTTCTTC. Translated, it gives CASSQGTSGFYNEQFF. This chain uses TRBV4-3 with TRBJ2-1, with TRBD2 matching 10 bases. Germline CDR1 LGHNA, CDR2 YSLEER. The V gene end was trimmed by 1 base and the J gene end by 4 bases; junction bases not matched to a gene: 4. The length of the CDR3 is 16 residues.